The 18 T cell receptor beta chains in this list originate from one sample, sequenced in a study of blood T cell repertoires in COVID-19. Generated by immunoSEQ multiplex PCR, the TCRdb table keeps only in-frame clones and is missing some. Of 450,000 to 500,000 clones in the sample, 87% were seen once. Source material: PBMCs or T cells enriched from blood (not recorded which). These receptor sequences come from a woman in her late teens or twenties who had recovered from COVID-19.

The chain has TRBV12-5 and TRBJ1-5, with 9 positions matching TRBD1. J lost 6 bases, V lost 5 bases, and 8 bases had no gene match. CDR1 is LGHNT, CDR2 FRNRAP, per germline. The CDR3 length is 15 residues. The CDR3 DNA reads as TGTGCTAGTGGTCCGCCGACAGGGGGTTTTCAGCCCCAGCATTTT. It yields the protein CASGPPTGGFQPQHF.

The rearrangement uses TRBV5-1 and TRBJ2-2; TRBD2 might be the D (5 bases). The CDR3 covers 14 residues. The germline V gene encodes CDR1 SGHRS and CDR2 YFSETQ. Trimming cost V 2 bases and J 4 bases, with 9 bases left between them. The CDR3 DNA reads TGCGCCAGCAGCTTCGGAGCGGCCACCGGGGAGCTGTTTTTT. It specifies CASSFGAATGELFF. Looking up the rest from reference TRBV5-1 and TRBJ2-2 gives the full variable domain: KAGVTQTPRYLIKTRGQQVTLSCSPISGHRSVSWYQQTPGQGLQFLFEYFSETQRNKGNFPGRFSGRQFSNSRSEMNVSTLELGDSALYLCASSFGAATGELFFGEGSRLTVL.

This clone was detected a few times. This rearrangement joins TRBV7-8 to TRBJ2-3; D possibly corresponds to TRBD1 (6 bases). Trimming stripped 1 base from V and 4 bases from J, with 12 bases between. Germline loops: CDR1 SGHVS, CDR2 FQNEAQ. The CDR3 is 15 residues long. The CDR3, as DNA: TGTGCCAGCAGCTTAGGACAGGCGGCGGCAGATACGCAGTATTTT. Translated: CASSLGQAAADTQYF.

The gene calls are TRBV11-2 and TRBJ2-7; no definite D call. The germline gives CDR1 SGHAT, CDR2 FQNNGV. CDR3 length: 14 residues. Trimming left V 5 bases short and J 2 bases short, with 13 bases between. For the CDR3, the DNA is TGTGCCAGCAGCCCACTTCACCACCCCTACGAGCAGTACTTC. Translating it yields CASSPLHHPYEQYF.

V gene TRBV29-1 combines with J gene TRBJ1-2; 10 bases are shared with TRBD1. The CDR3 length is 13 residues. V lost 5 bases and J lost 2; bases outside the gene matches: 2. The V gene's germline CDR1 is SQVTM and CDR2 ANQGSEA. CDR3 amino acids: CSVKDRGNYGYTF. In nucleotides, the CDR3 is TGCAGCGTTAAGGACAGGGGGAACTATGGCTACACCTTC.

CDR3 in DNA: TGTGCCTGGAGTGTACGCGACGGCGGTAGCTACACCTTC. Amino acid sequence: CAWSVRDGGSYTF. The chain uses TRBV30 and TRBJ1-2; D remains ambiguous. The CDR3 is 13 amino acids. The V end lost 0 bases, the J end lost 9 bases, and 14 bases lay between the germline ends. The V gene's germline CDR1 is GTSNPN and CDR2 SVGIG (reference sequence).

This clone is a singleton in its sample. This chain joins TRBV7-3 and TRBJ2-7; 11 bases are a match to TRBD1. CDR3 length equals 14 residues. Germline values: CDR1 SGHTA, CDR2 FQGTGA. V was clipped by 5 bases and J by 4 bases; unmatched bases: 4. The CDR3 DNA follows: TGTGCCAGCAGCCCTCGGGACAGGGGGTACGAGCAGTACTTC. The encoded protein is CASSPRDRGYEQYF. The whole variable domain, filled in from reference TRBV7-3 and TRBJ2-7, reads GAGVSQTPSNKVTEKGKYVELRCDPISGHTALYWYRQSLGQGPEFLIYFQGTGAADDSGLPNDRFFAVRPEGSVSTLKIQRTERGDSAVYLCASSPRDRGYEQYFGPGTRLTVT.

This clone was found once. The rearrangement joins TRBV7-9 to TRBJ2-2, with D unclear. Germline-derived CDR1 and CDR2 are SEHNR and FQNEAQ (reference sequence). This CDR3 comprises 12 residues. V was clipped by 8 bases and J by 6 bases, with 10 bases between them. CDR3 loop: CASPLFAGELFF. In DNA, the CDR3 is TGTGCCAGCCCCCTCTTCGCCGGGGAGCTGTTTTTT.

This clone was counted ten times or more. The chain combines TRBV28 with TRBJ2-1, with D maybe TRBD1 (5 bases). Germline loops: CDR1 MDHEN, CDR2 SYDVKM. V was shortened by 5 bases and J by 3 bases, with 14 bases between the two germline ends. The CDR3 is 15 residues long. The CDR3 sequence is CASSAVTELYNEQFF. As DNA, the CDR3 is TGTGCCAGCAGTGCCGTGACAGAACTCTACAATGAGCAGTTCTTC.

The chain is built from TRBV29-1 and TRBJ2-2; D possibly corresponds to TRBD2 (5 bases). The CDR3 contains 14 residues. Germline CDR1 is SQVTM and CDR2 is ANQGSEA. With 3 bases removed from V and 1 base from J, the gap between germline ends came to 9 bases. Here the CDR3 reads CSVESGWNTGELFF. The CDR3 nucleotides read TGCAGCGTTGAGAGCGGATGGAACACCGGGGAGCTGTTTTTT.

The chain employs TRBV12-3 or TRBV12-4 and TRBJ2-5; D not certain. V lost 6 bases and J 5 bases, leaving 10 bases between the germline ends. The CDR3 has 12 amino acids. The CDR3 sequence: CASSFTVETQYF. The CDR3 nucleotides read TGTGCCAGCAGCTTCACAGTTGAGACCCAGTACTTC.

The genes are TRBV23-1 and TRBJ1-2, with D maybe TRBD1 (5 bases). TRBV23-1 is an open reading frame, and its role is uncertain. CDR3 size: 14 residues. Trimming shortened V by 2 bases and J by 2 bases, and 9 bases separated the two germline ends. The CDR3 reads CASSQGGANYGYTF. The CDR3 nucleotides read TGCGCCAGCAGTCAAGGAGGGGCCAACTATGGCTACACCTTC.

The chain uses TRBV28 and TRBJ1-2; D is unclear. V shed 2 bases and J shed 4 bases, with 2 bases lying between them. Germline V gene lookup returns CDR1 MDHEN and CDR2 SYDVKM. The CDR3 is 11 amino acids. Written as DNA, the CDR3 is TGTGCCAGCAGTTTACTCTATGGCTACACCTTC. Protein product: CASSLLYGYTF.

V and J are TRBV5-1 and TRBJ1-1; D not certain. CDR3 length equals 15 residues. Germline CDR1 reads SGHRS; CDR2 reads YFSETQ. V was pared by 2 bases and J by 3 bases, with 14 bases between. This CDR3 is CASSLWAPQDTEAFF. The CDR3 region has the DNA TGCGCCAGCAGCTTATGGGCTCCCCAGGACACTGAAGCTTTCTTT.

The chain is built from TRBV5-1 and TRBJ2-5; 10 bases line up with TRBD1. The V gene's germline CDR1 is SGHRS and CDR2 YFSETQ. The ends lost 6 bases at V and 6 bases at J; junction bases unmatched: 14. The CDR3 consists of 16 residues. The CDR3 region is CASTSALGQGTKTQYF. CDR3 sequence (DNA): TGCGCCAGCACCTCCGCGTTGGGACAGGGGACGAAGACCCAGTACTTC. Variable domain in full (rest from reference TRBV5-1 and TRBJ2-5): KAGVTQTPRYLIKTRGQQVTLSCSPISGHRSVSWYQQTPGQGLQFLFEYFSETQRNKGNFPGRFSGRQFSNSRSEMNVSTLELGDSALYLCASTSALGQGTKTQYFGPGTRLLVL.

The chain couples TRBV7-3 to TRBJ1-1; D not certain. The CDR3 sequence is 16 residues long. Trimming removed 2 bases at V and 7 bases at J, with 20 bases between. Germline CDR1 and CDR2: SGHTA and FQGTGA. The CDR3 DNA follows: TGTGCCAGCAGCTTACATGATAGCCTTCTGATGTTTGAAGCTTTCTTT. Translated: CASSLHDSLLMFEAFF.

This clone was recorded many times. This chain connects TRBV2 to TRBJ1-2, with 10 positions matching TRBD1. The trim removed 6 bases at V and 6 bases at J, leaving 7 bases unmatched. Germline assignment: CDR1 SNHLY and CDR2 FYNNEI. The CDR3 has 14 residues. DNA for the CDR3: TGTGCCAGCAGACAGGAGGGGACAGGGGATGGCTACACCTTC. This sequence encodes CASRQEGTGDGYTF.

V usage is TRBV15 and J usage is TRBJ1-5; TRBD1 is a possible D gene (5 bases). The germline gives CDR1 LNHNV, CDR2 YYDKDF (reference sequence). There are 18 residues in the CDR3. V lost 1 base and J 7 bases, leaving 23 bases between the germline ends. The DNA of the CDR3 is TGTGCCACCAGCAGAGGGATGGGGGGGTTCGGCGGAGGGCAGCCCCAGCATTTT. It codes for CATSRGMGGFGGGQPQHF.